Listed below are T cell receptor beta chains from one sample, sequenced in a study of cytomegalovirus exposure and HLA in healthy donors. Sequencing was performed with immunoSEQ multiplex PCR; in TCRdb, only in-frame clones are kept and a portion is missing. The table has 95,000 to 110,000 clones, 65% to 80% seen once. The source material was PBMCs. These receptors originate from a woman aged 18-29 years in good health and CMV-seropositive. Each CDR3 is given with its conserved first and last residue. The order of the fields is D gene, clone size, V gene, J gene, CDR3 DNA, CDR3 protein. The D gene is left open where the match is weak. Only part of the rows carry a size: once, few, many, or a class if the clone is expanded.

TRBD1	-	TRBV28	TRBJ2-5	TGTGCCAGCAGTTCCGACGGGACAGCAACCCAAGAGACCCAGTACTTC	CASSSDGTATQETQYF
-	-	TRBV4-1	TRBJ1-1	TGCGCCAGCAGCCAAGTGAAAACCGGGACAATGAACACTGAAGCTTTCTTT	CASSQVKTGTMNTEAFF
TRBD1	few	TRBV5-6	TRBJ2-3	TGTGCCAGCAGCTTGGGATCTGGGACAGTCGTAGATACGCAGTATTTT	CASSLGSGTVVDTQYF
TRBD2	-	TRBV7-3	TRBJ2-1	TGTGCCAGCAGCTTAAATCCCTTAGGCGCGGGAGTCGCTGAGCAGTTCTTC	CASSLNPLGAGVAEQFF
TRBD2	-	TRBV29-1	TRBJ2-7	TGCAGCGTTGAAGGTGGCGGGGCTAGCGGGGTCTACGAGCAGTACTTC	CSVEGGGASGVYEQYF
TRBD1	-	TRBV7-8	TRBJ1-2	TGTGCCAGCAAGGCGTCAGGGGGGAGGTATGGCTACACCTTC	CASKASGGRYGYTF
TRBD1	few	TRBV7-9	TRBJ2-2	TGTGCCAGCACAAGGGACAGGACAAACACCGGGGAGCTGTTTTTT	CASTRDRTNTGELFF
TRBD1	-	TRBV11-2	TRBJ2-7	TGTGCCAGCACTCCCGGGACAGGGTGGGGCGAGCAGTACTTC	CASTPGTGWGEQYF
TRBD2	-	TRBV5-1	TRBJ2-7	TGCGCCAGCAGCTTGGCCGGGCTAGCGGGCGGGCCTGGGTACGAGCAGTACTTC	CASSLAGLAGGPGYEQYF
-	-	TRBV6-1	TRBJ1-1	TGTGCCAGCAGGATGGACTTCTCGGGGACTGAAGCTTTCTTT	CASRMDFSGTEAFF
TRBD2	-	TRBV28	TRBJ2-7	TGTGCCAGCGGCACCGGGACTAGGGGTATATACGAGCAGTACTTC	CASGTGTRGIYEQYF
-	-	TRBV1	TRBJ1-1	TGCACCAGCAGCCAGACTACAGAGAACACTGAAGCTTTCTTT	CTSSQTTENTEAFF
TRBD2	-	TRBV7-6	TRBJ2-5	TGTGCCAGCAGCCCTAGCGGGGCAAGCCAAGAGACCCAGTACTTC	CASSPSGASQETQYF
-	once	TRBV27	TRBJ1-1	TGTGCCAGCAGTTTATTGCGGGGAATGAACACTGAAGCTTTCTTT	CASSLLRGMNTEAFF
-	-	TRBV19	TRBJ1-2	TGTGCCAGTAGTACCCTACTTGGCTACACCTTC	CASSTLLGYTF
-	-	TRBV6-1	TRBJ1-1	TGTGCCAGCAGTGCTCGTCCGTTGAACACTGAAGCTTTCTTT	CASSARPLNTEAFF
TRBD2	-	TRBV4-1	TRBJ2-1	TGCGCCAGCACCTTTATTTCCCCACGACTAGCGGGAGAGGTGGATGAGCAGTTCTTC	CASTFISPRLAGEVDEQFF
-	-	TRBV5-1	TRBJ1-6	TGCGCCAGCAGTCGAATCGGGGACACCTATTCACCCCTCCACTTT	CASSRIGDTYSPLHF
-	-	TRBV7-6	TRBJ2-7	TGTGCCAGCAGCCCCGGACACAACTACGAGCAGTACTTC	CASSPGHNYEQYF
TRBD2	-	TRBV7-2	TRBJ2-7	TGTGCCAGCAGCTTCCCGGGACTAGCGGGAGTAGGGTACGAGCAGTACTTC	CASSFPGLAGVGYEQYF
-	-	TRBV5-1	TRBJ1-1	TGCGCCAGCAGCTTTGGGGGCCTTGACACTGAAGCTTTCTTT	CASSFGGLDTEAFF
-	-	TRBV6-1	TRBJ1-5	TGTGCCAGCAGTGCCCGGGTCGCGGATCAGCCCCAGCATTTT	CASSARVADQPQHF
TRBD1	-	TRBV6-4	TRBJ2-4	TGTGCCAGCAGTGACTCGACCGGGACAGGGTATCATCGCGGTGCCAAAAACATTCAGTACTTC	CASSDSTGTGYHRGAKNIQYF
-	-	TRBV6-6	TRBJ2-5	TGTGCCAGCAGTTCGCCCGGGGGTGCGGAGACCCAGTACTTC	CASSSPGGAETQYF
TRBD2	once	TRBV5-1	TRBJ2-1	TGCGCCAGCAGCCCAGGGACTAGCGGGAGGGCCTCGAATGAGCAGTTCTTC	CASSPGTSGRASNEQFF
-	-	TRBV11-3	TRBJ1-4	TGTGCCAGCAGCTTAGACAGGGATAATGAAAAACTGTTTTTT	CASSLDRDNEKLFF
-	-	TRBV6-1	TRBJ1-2	TGTGCCAGCAGGGTGAGTGGCTACACCTTC	CASRVSGYTF
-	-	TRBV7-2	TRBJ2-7	TGTGCCAGCAGCTTTCGCTACGAGCAGTACTTC	CASSFRYEQYF
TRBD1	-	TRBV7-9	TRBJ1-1	TGTGCCAGCAGCTCCCAAGACAGGGTTTTGAACACTGAAGCTTTCTTT	CASSSQDRVLNTEAFF
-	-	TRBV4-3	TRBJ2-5	TGCGCCAGCAGCCAAACCCCGGGACAGAGGGGAGGGACCCAGTACTTC	CASSQTPGQRGGTQYF
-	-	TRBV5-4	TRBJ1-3	TGTGCCAGCAGCTTGCCGGGGGTAGAGGCTGGAAACACCATATATTTT	CASSLPGVEAGNTIYF
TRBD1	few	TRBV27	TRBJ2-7	TGTGCCAGCAGTCGGCCGGGGGACAGGGGGGAAGAAGGGCAGTACTTC	CASSRPGDRGEEGQYF
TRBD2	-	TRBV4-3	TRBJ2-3	TGCGCCAGCAGCCCCCTAGCGGGAGGGGACGGTTTCAAGGATACGCAGTATTTT	CASSPLAGGDGFKDTQYF
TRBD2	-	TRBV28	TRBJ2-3	TGTGCCAGCAGTTCCCCACGGGGAGGGCTCACAGATACGCAGTATTTT	CASSSPRGGLTDTQYF
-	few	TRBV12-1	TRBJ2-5	TGTGCCAGCAGCTACCCGGGACTACCATACCTACGACGAGAGACCCAGTACTTC	CASSYPGLPYLRRETQYF
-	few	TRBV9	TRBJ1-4	TGTGCCAGCAGCCTTTACTCCCTGGAGGGCGAAAAACTGTTTTTT	CASSLYSLEGEKLFF
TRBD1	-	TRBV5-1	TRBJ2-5	TGCGCCAGCAGCTTGGTAACCGGGACAGGGGCGGAGACCCAGTACTTC	CASSLVTGTGAETQYF
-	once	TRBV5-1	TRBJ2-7	TGCGCCAGCAGCTTGGTGGCGGGGAACACGGGCGAGCAGTACTTC	CASSLVAGNTGEQYF
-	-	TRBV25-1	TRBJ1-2	TGTGCCAGCAGTCCATCGCGGGGTTATGGCTACACCTTC	CASSPSRGYGYTF
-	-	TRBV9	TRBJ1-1	TGTGCCAGCAGCGCCTCACAGGGGAACACTGAAGCTTTCTTT	CASSASQGNTEAFF
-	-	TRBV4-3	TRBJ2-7	TGCGCCAGCAGCCAAGAGGCTGGGACACTGTCCTACGAGCAGTACTTC	CASSQEAGTLSYEQYF
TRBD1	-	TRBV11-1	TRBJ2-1	TGTGCCAGCACCGAGACAGGGTACAATGAGCAGTTCTTC	CASTETGYNEQFF
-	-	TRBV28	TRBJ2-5	TGTGCCAGCAGTCCGGGGGGGACAGCGGCTCCTGGGAAGACCCAGTACTTC	CASSPGGTAAPGKTQYF
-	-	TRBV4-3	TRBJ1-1	TGCGCCAGCAGCCAAGAACTCGGGGTGAACACTGAAGCTTTCTTT	CASSQELGVNTEAFF
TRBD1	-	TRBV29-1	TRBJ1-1	TGCAGCGTTGACCGGGACAGAGTGGGAACTGAAGCTTTCTTT	CSVDRDRVGTEAFF
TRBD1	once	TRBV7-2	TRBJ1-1	TGTGCCAGCAGCTCAAGCAGGGGGCTAACTTCAGCTTTCTTT	CASSSSRGLTSAFF
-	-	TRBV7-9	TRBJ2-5	TGTGCCAGCAGCCCAGGGTCGCCCCAAGAGACCCAGTACTTC	CASSPGSPQETQYF
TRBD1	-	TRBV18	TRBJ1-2	TGTGCCAGCTCACCCGGGACAGGTCGACCATGGACCTTC	CASSPGTGRPWTF
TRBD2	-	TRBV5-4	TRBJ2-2	TGTGCCAGCAGCCGACTAGCGGGAGGGCCCGGGGAGCTGTTTTTT	CASSRLAGGPGELFF
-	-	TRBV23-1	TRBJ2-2	TGCGCCAGCAGCCTACGTCACAGCGGGGAGCTGTTTTTT	CASSLRHSGELFF
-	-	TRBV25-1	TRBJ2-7	TGTGCCAGCAGGAACGCGGGGAGGCTCGTTGTCTTC	CASRNAGRLVVF
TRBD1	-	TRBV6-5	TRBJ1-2	TGTGCCAGCAGTTATTCGGGACAGGGGGTCTATGGCTACACCTTC	CASSYSGQGVYGYTF
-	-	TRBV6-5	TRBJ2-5	TGTGCCAGCACCTTGCGGGGACAAGAGACCCAGTACTTC	CASTLRGQETQYF